The rows below give T cell receptor beta chains drawn from one sample of a study of blood T cell repertoires in COVID-19. Here immunoSEQ multiplex PCR was the method, and the copy in TCRdb shows in-frame clones only, minus some. The data hold around 200,000 clones, with roughly nine tenths observed a single time. The sequencing input was peripheral blood. The receptors were sampled from a man aged 40-50 years with acute or convalescent COVID-19. The CDR3 runs from the conserved cysteine through the conserved F or W.

V gene,J gene,CDR3 protein
TRBV28,TRBJ1-5,CASSLSESNQPQHF
TRBV27,TRBJ2-7,CASSLGQGHYEQYF
TRBV5-6,TRBJ2-1,CASTRRGGINEQFF
TRBV5-1,TRBJ1-1,CASSSSGRSDTEAFF
TRBV19,TRBJ2-6,CASSLGRGLSSFPGANVLTF
TRBV6-1,TRBJ2-7,CASSDQAGPYEQYF
TRBV30,TRBJ1-1,CAWTPGRYTEAFF
TRBV4-2,TRBJ2-3,CASSHSGGGTRVDTQYF
TRBV12-3/TRBV12-4,TRBJ1-2,CASSLRQVGYTF
TRBV5-1,TRBJ2-1,CASSLAQREYGYNEQFF
TRBV5-5,TRBJ2-1,CASSLWEQGITEQFF
TRBV6-5,TRBJ2-1,CASRDRAYNEQFF
TRBV20-1,TRBJ2-3,CSASVVTASTDTQYF
TRBV6-1,TRBJ2-1,CASIASYNEQFF
TRBV27,TRBJ2-1,CASSPLGGHNEQFF
TRBV7-6,TRBJ2-3,CASSLTGTHTDTQYF
TRBV7-2,TRBJ1-4,CASSRPTGGIEKLFF
TRBV7-8,TRBJ2-3,CASSLRLAGVTDTQYF
TRBV3-1/TRBV3-2,TRBJ2-5,CASSQDPGGGQETQYF
TRBV25-1,TRBJ2-7,CASMVSRQGAYEQYF
TRBV9,TRBJ2-3,CASSVGGGVGTDTQYF
TRBV18,TRBJ1-1,CASSPPPGGTEAFF
TRBV6-5,TRBJ2-7,CASSYHGQGAYEQYF
TRBV28,TRBJ1-5,CASKPGGDSNQPQHF
TRBV7-3,TRBJ2-3,CASSLGGPHRSTDTQYF
TRBV27,TRBJ2-1,CASSLAGYYNEQFF
TRBV5-6,TRBJ1-2,CASTLTGGLKGYTF
TRBV27,TRBJ2-5,CASSWSSQETQYF
TRBV11-2,TRBJ1-3,CASSLANGRDSGNTIYF
TRBV5-8,TRBJ2-5,CASSSASGGKETQYF
TRBV11-2,TRBJ2-5,CASSATSGGASETQYF
TRBV2,TRBJ2-2,CASSEDGSNTGELFF
TRBV19,TRBJ2-3,CASRLAGGADTQYF
TRBV7-7,TRBJ2-5,CASSFYPGGQETQYF
TRBV7-2,TRBJ2-5,CASSTWTEETQYF
TRBV15,TRBJ1-1,CATSRWGRNTEAFF
TRBV18,TRBJ2-7,CASSPPGTGDVEQYF
TRBV6-6,TRBJ2-7,CASNAGPGGPSYEQYF
TRBV2,TRBJ1-2,CASSEMGRDYGYTF
TRBV5-5,TRBJ2-7,CASSFPAGRGGYEQYF
TRBV5-1,TRBJ2-7,CASSRGTSGSNEQYF
TRBV9,TRBJ2-2,CASSPRLAGDTGELFF
TRBV24-1,TRBJ2-2,CATSDPGTGSTGELFF
TRBV4-2,TRBJ2-1,CASSPLGGGADEQFF
TRBV4-2,TRBJ1-3,CASSQGVGSLSGNTIYF
TRBV6-5,TRBJ1-5,CAVQGDNQPQHF
TRBV7-8,TRBJ1-5,CASSFTERSNNQPQHF